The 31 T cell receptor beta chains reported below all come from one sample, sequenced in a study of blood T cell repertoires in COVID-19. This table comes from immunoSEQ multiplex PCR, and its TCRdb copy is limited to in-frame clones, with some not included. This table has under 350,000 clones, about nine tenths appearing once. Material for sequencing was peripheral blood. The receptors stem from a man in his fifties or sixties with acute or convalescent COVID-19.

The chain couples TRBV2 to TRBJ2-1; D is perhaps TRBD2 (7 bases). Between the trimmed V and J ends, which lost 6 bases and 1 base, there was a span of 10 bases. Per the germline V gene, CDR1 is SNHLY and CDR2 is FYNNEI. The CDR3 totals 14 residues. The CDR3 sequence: CASRQGGSYNEQFF. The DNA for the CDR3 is TGTGCCAGCAGACAGGGAGGGTCCTACAATGAGCAGTTCTTC.

The CDR3 region has the DNA TGTGCCAGCTCACCACAAACGGGACAGGGGGGGTACGAGCAGTACTTC. It translates to CASSPQTGQGGYEQYF. The rearrangement joins TRBV18 to TRBJ2-7, with TRBD1 matching over 11 bases. Germline V gene data show CDR1 as KGHSH and CDR2 as LQKENI. J gave up 4 bases and V 1 base, and 6 bases lay outside the gene matches. The CDR3 has 16 amino acids. The entire variable domain, with the rest obtained from reference TRBV18 and TRBJ2-7, is as follows: NAGVMQNPRHLVRRRGQEARLRCSPMKGHSHVYWYRQLPEEGLKFMVYLQKENIIDESGMPKERFSAEFPKEGPSILRIQQVVRGDSAAYFCASSPQTGQGGYEQYFGPGTRLTVT.

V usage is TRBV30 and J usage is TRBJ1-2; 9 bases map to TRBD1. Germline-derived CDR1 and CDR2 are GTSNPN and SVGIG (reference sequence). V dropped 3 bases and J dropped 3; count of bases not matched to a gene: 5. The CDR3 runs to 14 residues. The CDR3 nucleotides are TGTGCCTGGAGCTCGGGACAGGGTGACTATGGCTACACCTTC. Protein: CAWSSGQGDYGYTF. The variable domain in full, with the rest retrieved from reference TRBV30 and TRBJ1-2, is SQTIHQWPATLVQPVGSPLSLECTVEGTSNPNLYWYRQAAGRGLQLLFYSVGIGQISSEVPQNLSASRPQDRQFILSSKKLLLSDSGFYLCAWSSGQGDYGYTFGSGTRLTVV.

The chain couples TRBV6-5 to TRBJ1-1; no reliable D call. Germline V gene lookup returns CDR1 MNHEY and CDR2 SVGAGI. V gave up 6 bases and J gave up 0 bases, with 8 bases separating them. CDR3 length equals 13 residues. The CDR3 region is CASSTKMNTEAFF. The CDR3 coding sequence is TGTGCCAGCAGCACTAAAATGAACACTGAAGCTTTCTTT.

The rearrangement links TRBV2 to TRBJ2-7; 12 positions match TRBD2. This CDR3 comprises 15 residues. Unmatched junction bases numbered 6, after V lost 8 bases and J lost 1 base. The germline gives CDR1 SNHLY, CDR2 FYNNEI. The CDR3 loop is CASLGLAGTSYEQYF. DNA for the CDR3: TGTGCCAGCCTCGGACTAGCGGGGACGTCCTACGAGCAGTACTTC.

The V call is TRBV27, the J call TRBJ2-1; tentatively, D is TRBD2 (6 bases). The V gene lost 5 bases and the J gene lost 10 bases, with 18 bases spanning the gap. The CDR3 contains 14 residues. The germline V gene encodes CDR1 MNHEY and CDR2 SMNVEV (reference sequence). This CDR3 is CASSGGYPSNEQFF. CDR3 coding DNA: TGTGCCAGCAGTGGGGGGTATCCTTCCAACGAGCAGTTCTTC.

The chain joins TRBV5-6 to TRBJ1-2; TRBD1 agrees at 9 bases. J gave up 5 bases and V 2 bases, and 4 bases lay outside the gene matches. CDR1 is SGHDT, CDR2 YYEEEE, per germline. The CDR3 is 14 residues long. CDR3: CASSFPDRGYGYTF. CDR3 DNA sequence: TGTGCCAGCAGCTTCCCGGACAGGGGATATGGCTACACCTTC.

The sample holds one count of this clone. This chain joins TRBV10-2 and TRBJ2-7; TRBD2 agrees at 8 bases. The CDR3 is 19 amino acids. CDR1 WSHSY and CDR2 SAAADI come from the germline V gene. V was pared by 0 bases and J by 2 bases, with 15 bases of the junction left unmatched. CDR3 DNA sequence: TGCGCCAGCAGTGAGTCGCCCCCGTGGATAGCGGGATATGCCTACGAGCAGTACTTC. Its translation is CASSESPPWIAGYAYEQYF.

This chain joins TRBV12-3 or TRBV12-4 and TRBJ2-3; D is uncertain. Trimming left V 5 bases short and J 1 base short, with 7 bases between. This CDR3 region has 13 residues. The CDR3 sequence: CASSVRGTDTQYF. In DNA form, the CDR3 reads TGTGCCAGCAGTGTCCGCGGCACAGATACGCAGTATTTT.

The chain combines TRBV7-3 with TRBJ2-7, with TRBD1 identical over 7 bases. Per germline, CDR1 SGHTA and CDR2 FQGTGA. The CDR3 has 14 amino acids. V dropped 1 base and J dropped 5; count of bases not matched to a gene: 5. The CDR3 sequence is CASSLIGGAHEQYF. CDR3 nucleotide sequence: TGTGCCAGCAGCTTAATAGGGGGCGCCCACGAGCAGTACTTC. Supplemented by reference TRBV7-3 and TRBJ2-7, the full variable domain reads GAGVSQTPSNKVTEKGKYVELRCDPISGHTALYWYRQSLGQGPEFLIYFQGTGAADDSGLPNDRFFAVRPEGSVSTLKIQRTERGDSAVYLCASSLIGGAHEQYFGPGTRLTVT.

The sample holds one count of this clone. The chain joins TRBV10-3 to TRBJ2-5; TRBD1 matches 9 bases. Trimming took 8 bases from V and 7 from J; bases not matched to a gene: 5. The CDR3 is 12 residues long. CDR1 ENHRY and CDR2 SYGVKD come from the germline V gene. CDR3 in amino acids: CAIGDRVGTQYF. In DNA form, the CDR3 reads TGTGCCATCGGGGACAGGGTAGGGACCCAGTACTTC.

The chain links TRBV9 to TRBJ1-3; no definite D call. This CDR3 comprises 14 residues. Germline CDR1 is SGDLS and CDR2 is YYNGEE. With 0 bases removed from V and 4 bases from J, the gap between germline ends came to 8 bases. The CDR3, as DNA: TGTGCCAGCAGCGTAGGGGCTTTCGGAAACACCATATATTTT. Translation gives CASSVGAFGNTIYF.

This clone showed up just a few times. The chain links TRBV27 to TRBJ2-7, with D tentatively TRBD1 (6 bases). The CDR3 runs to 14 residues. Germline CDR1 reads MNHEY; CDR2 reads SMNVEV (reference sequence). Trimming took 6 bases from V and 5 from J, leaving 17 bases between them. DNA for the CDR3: TGTGCCAGCAGCCAACAGGGTCTAATCCACGAGCAGTACTTC. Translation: CASSQQGLIHEQYF.

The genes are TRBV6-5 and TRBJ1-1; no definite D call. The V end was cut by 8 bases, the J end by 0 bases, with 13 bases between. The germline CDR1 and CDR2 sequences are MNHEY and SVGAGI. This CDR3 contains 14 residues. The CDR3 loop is CASSAARMNTEAFF. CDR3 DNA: TGTGCCAGCTCGGCCGCGCGGATGAACACTGAAGCTTTCTTT.

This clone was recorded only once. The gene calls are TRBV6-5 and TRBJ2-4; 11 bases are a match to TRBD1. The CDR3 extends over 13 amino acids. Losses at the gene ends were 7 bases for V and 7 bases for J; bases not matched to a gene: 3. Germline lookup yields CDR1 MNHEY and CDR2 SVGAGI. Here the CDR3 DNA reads TGTGCCAGCACCGGGGACAGGGGGAACATTCAGTACTTC. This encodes CASTGDRGNIQYF.

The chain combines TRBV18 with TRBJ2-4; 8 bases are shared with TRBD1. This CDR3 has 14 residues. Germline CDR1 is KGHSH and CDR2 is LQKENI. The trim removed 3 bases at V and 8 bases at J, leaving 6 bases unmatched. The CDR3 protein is CASSPRQGQDIQYF. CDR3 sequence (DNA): TGTGCCAGCTCACCCCGACAGGGACAGGACATTCAGTACTTC.

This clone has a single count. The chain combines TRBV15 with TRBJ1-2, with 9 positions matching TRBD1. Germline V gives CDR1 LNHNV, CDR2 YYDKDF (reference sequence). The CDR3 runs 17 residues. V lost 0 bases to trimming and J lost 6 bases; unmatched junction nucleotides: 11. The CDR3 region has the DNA TGTGCCACCAGCAGAGATCAAAGGGACAGGGAGAAGGATGGCTACACCTTC. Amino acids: CATSRDQRDREKDGYTF.

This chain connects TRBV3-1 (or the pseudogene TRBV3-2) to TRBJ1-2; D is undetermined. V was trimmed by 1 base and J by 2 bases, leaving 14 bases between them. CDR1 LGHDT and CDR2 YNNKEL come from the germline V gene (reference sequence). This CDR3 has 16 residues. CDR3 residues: CASSQASAARNYGYTF. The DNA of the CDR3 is TGTGCCAGCAGCCAAGCCTCCGCGGCCCGAAACTATGGCTACACCTTC.

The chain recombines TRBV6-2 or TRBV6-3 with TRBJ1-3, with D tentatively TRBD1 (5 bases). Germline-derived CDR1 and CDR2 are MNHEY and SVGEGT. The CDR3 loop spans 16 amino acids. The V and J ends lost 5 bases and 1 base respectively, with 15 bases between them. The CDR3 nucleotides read TGTGCCAGCAGTCGTATTCAGGGCCTTTCTGGAAACACCATATATTTT. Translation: CASSRIQGLSGNTIYF.

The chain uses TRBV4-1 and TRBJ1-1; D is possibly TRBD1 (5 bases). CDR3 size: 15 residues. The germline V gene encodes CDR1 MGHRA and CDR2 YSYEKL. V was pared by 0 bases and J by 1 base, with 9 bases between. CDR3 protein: CASSQEGEANTEAFF. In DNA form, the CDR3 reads TGCGCCAGCAGCCAAGAGGGGGAGGCGAACACTGAAGCTTTCTTT.

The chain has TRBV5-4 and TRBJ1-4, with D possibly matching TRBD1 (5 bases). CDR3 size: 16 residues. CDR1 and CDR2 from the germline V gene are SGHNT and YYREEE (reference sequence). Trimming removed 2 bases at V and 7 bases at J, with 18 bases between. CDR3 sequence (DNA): TGTGCCAGCAGCTTTGCGTCGGGGGTGGGTAGTGAAAAACTGTTTTTT. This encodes CASSFASGVGSEKLFF.

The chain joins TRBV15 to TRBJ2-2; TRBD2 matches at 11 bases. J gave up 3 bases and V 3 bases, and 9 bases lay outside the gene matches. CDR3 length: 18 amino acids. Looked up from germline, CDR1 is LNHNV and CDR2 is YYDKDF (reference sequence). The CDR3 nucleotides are TGTGCCACCAGCAGGTTAGCGGGGGGGATTCGTGACACCGGGGAGCTGTTTTTT. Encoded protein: CATSRLAGGIRDTGELFF.

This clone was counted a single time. CDR3 residues: CASRDRGAPQHF. In DNA form, the CDR3 reads TGTGCCAGCCGGGACAGGGGGGCTCCCCAGCATTTT. The rearrangement joins TRBV19 to TRBJ1-5; 11 bases are shared with TRBD1. Germline V gene sequence: CDR1 LNHDA, CDR2 SQIVND (reference sequence). Trimming at V came to 9 bases and at J to 10 bases, leaving 5 bases not matched to a gene. The CDR3 totals 12 residues.

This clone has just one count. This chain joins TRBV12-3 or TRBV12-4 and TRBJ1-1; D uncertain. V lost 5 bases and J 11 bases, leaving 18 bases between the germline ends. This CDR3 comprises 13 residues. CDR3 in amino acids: CASSTRQLAMAFF. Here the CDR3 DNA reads TGTGCCAGCAGTACCCGACAACTCGCGATGGCTTTCTTT.

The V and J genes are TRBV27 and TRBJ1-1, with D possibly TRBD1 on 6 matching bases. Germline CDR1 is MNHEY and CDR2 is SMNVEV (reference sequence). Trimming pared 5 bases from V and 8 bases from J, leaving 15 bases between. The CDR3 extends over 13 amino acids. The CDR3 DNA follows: TGTGCCAGCAGTCCCAACAGGGAATTCGAAGCTTTCTTT. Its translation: CASSPNREFEAFF.

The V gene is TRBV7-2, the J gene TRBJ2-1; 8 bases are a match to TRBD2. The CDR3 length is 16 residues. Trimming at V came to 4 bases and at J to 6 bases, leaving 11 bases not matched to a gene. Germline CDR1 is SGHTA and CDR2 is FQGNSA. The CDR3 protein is CASSSGGTSPGNEQFF. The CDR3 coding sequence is TGTGCCAGCAGCTCTGGCGGGACTAGTCCTGGCAATGAGCAGTTCTTC.

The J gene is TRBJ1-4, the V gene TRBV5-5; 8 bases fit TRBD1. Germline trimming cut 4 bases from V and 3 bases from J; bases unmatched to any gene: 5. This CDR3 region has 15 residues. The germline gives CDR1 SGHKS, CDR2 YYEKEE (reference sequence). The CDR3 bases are TGTGCCAGCAGCACCCCACAGGGGGCTAATGAAAAACTGTTTTTT. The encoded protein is CASSTPQGANEKLFF.

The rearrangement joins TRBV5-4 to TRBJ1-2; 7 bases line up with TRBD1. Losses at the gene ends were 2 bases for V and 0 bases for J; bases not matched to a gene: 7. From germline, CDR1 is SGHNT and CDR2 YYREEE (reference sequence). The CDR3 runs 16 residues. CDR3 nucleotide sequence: TGTGCCAGCAGCTTTGGGCAGGGGGTGACTAACTATGGCTACACCTTC. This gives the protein CASSFGQGVTNYGYTF.

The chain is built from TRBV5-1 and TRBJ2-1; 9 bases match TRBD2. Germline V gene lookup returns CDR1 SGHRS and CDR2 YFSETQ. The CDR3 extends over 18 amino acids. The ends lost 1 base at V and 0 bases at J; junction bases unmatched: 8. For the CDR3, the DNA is TGCGCCAGCAGCTTGTGGGGCGGGGGGGAAAGCTCCTACAATGAGCAGTTCTTC. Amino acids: CASSLWGGGESSYNEQFF.

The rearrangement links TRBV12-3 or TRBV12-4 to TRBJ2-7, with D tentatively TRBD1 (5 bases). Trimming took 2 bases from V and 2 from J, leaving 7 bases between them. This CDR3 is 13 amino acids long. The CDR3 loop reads CASSLTTAYEQYF. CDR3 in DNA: TGTGCCAGCAGTTTAACGACAGCCTACGAGCAGTACTTC.

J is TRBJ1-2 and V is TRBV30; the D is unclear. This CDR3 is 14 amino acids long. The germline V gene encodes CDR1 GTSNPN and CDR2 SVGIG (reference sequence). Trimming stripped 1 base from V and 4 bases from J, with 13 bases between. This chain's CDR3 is CAWSAAGWGYGYTF. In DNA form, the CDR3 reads TGTGCCTGGAGTGCGGCGGGTTGGGGCTATGGCTACACCTTC.